The present T cell receptor beta chain was sequenced within a study of blood T cell repertoires in COVID-19. Libraries were prepared by immunoSEQ multiplex PCR; TCRdb keeps only in-frame clonotypes and omits some of them. The table includes 250,000 to 350,000 clones, about 80% detected once. Germline-derived CDR1 and CDR2 are MNHNY and SVGAGI (reference sequence). The V gene lost 0 bases and the J gene lost 4 bases, with 9 bases spanning the gap. The CDR3 has 14 residues. This clone was seen just once. Recruited during active infection, patients (from Seattle) were subsequently followed longitudinally.

The clonotype was recovered from a person aged 70 to 85 with COVID-19, enrolled during active disease. Sequences were obtained from peripheral blood. The J gene is TRBJ1-1, the V gene TRBV6-6; no definite D call. CDR3 in DNA: TGTGCCAGCAGTTACTCGAGGGCTCGCACTGAAGCTTTCTTT. Translated: CASSYSRARTEAFF.